A single sample gave rise to the 5 T cell receptor beta chains below, sequenced in a study of blood T cell repertoires in COVID-19. TCRdb's table, derived via immunoSEQ multiplex PCR, lists solely in-frame clones and lacks some. The sample lists over 35,000 clones, approximately 71% seen once, with 6.2% in the top ten. Sequenced: peripheral blood. These receptor sequences come from a man aged 80 or over with acute or convalescent COVID-19.

Comment on this clone: This CDR3 is also generated by other DNA sequences in the sample. This chain links TRBV29-1 with TRBJ1-1, with TRBD1 matching 8 bases. Germline trimming cut 7 bases from V and 4 bases from J; bases unmatched to any gene: 5. This CDR3 region has 12 residues. Germline CDR1 reads SQVTM; CDR2 reads ANQGSEA. The CDR3 region has the DNA TGCAGCGCCGACAGGGGTGGCACTGAAGCTTTCTTT. The encoded protein is CSADRGGTEAFF.

The table lists this clone with a few counts. The chain is built from TRBV2 and TRBJ1-1; D is undetermined. Looked up from germline, CDR1 is SNHLY and CDR2 is FYNNEI. V was trimmed by 7 bases and J by 4 bases, leaving 16 bases between them. CDR3 length: 14 residues. The CDR3 loop is CASKRDTLGTEAFF. CDR3 in DNA: TGTGCCAGCAAACGAGACACTCTGGGCACTGAAGCTTTCTTT.

The chain employs TRBV5-4 and TRBJ1-2; 9 bases are shared with TRBD1. Trimming at V came to 4 bases and at J to 6 bases, leaving 10 bases not matched to a gene. This CDR3 has 15 amino acids. Germline CDR1 and CDR2: SGHNT and YYREEE (reference sequence). CDR3 in amino acids: CASSPGTGRVDGYTF. CDR3 DNA: TGTGCCAGCAGCCCCGGGACAGGGAGGGTCGATGGCTACACCTTC.

This chain joins TRBV6-5 and TRBJ1-5; tentatively, D is TRBD1 (5 bases). The CDR3 runs to 15 residues. Germline CDR1 and CDR2: MNHEY and SVGAGI. The V gene lost 7 bases and the J gene lost 3 bases, with 16 bases spanning the gap. As DNA, the CDR3 is TGTGCCAGCAAGCTACATCAGGGCCCCAATCAGCCCCAGCATTTT. Amino acid sequence: CASKLHQGPNQPQHF.

The sample holds one count of this clone. The rearrangement links TRBV25-1 to TRBJ2-1, with D possibly being TRBD1 (7 bases). V was shortened by 0 bases and J by 3 bases, with 9 bases between the two germline ends. This CDR3 has 15 amino acids. Looked up from germline, CDR1 is MGHDK and CDR2 is SYGVNS. This CDR3 is CASSEYRGVYNEQFF. CDR3 coding DNA: TGTGCCAGCAGTGAATACAGGGGGGTCTACAATGAGCAGTTCTTC.